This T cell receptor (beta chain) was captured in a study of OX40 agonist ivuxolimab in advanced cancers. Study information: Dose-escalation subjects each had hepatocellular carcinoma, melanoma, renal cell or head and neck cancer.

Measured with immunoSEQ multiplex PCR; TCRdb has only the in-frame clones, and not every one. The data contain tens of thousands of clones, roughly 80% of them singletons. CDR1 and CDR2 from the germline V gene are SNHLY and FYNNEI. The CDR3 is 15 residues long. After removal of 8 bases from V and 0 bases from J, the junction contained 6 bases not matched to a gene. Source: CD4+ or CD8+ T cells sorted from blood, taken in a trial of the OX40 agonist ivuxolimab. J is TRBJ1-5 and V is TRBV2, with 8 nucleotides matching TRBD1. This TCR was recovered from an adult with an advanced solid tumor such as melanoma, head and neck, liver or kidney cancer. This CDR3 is CASGGDRNSNQPQHF. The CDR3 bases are TGTGCCAGCGGGGGGGACAGGAATAGCAATCAGCCCCAGCATTTT.